This is a list of T cell receptor beta chains from one sample in a study of early stage breast cancer tumors. Using immunoSEQ multiplex PCR, the repertoire was profiled, and TCRdb retains in-frame clones only, with some absent. The sample lists more than 15,000 clones, around 88% seen once, with under 2% in the top ten. Sequenced input: blood. The receptor source for this set is a person aged 70 to 85 with breast cancer. Both conserved end residues are part of each CDR3. A D gene is named only where the DNA matches it firmly. Size values are once, few and many counts, or a class for expanded clones, and some rows have none.

clone size: once; V gene: TRBV6-1; D gene: -; J gene: TRBJ2-7; CDR3 DNA: TGTGCCAGCAGTGAAACAGGCAGTGGGGCTTACGAGCAGTACTTC; CDR3 protein: CASSETGSGAYEQYF
clone size: -; V gene: TRBV6-1; D gene: -; J gene: TRBJ1-3; CDR3 DNA: TGTGCCAGCAGTGAAGTCTCAGGGGCCGGGAGAAACACCATATATTTT; CDR3 protein: CASSEVSGAGRNTIYF
clone size: -; V gene: TRBV11-2; D gene: TRBD1; J gene: TRBJ2-7; CDR3 DNA: TGTGCCAGCAGCTCCCGGACAGGAAACGGCGAGCAGTACTTC; CDR3 protein: CASSSRTGNGEQYF
clone size: -; V gene: TRBV6-1; D gene: -; J gene: TRBJ1-1; CDR3 DNA: TGTGCCAGCAAAATATCGGGAGCTAACACTGAAGCTTTCTTT; CDR3 protein: CASKISGANTEAFF
clone size: -; V gene: TRBV5-1; D gene: TRBD1; J gene: TRBJ2-5; CDR3 DNA: TGCGCCAGCAGCTCCAACAGGGGTGCGGAGACCCAGTACTTC; CDR3 protein: CASSSNRGAETQYF
clone size: -; V gene: TRBV5-1; D gene: -; J gene: TRBJ2-7; CDR3 DNA: TGCGCCAGCAGCTTGGGTCGAAGCGCCTCCTACGAGCAGTACTTC; CDR3 protein: CASSLGRSASYEQYF
clone size: -; V gene: TRBV5-1; D gene: TRBD2; J gene: TRBJ2-7; CDR3 DNA: TGCGCCAGCAGCCCTGGGACTAGCGGGGGTTACGAGCAGTACTTC; CDR3 protein: CASSPGTSGGYEQYF
clone size: -; V gene: TRBV9; D gene: TRBD2; J gene: TRBJ2-1; CDR3 DNA: TGTGCCAGCAGCGTTGGGGGACTAGCGAATGAGCAGTTCTTC; CDR3 protein: CASSVGGLANEQFF
clone size: -; V gene: TRBV27; D gene: TRBD1; J gene: TRBJ2-5; CDR3 DNA: TGTGCCAGCAGTTTATCTTACCGGACAGGCGGGGAGACCCAGTACTTC; CDR3 protein: CASSLSYRTGGETQYF
clone size: -; V gene: TRBV30; D gene: -; J gene: TRBJ2-3; CDR3 DNA: TGTGCCTGGAGTGAGTGGGGGGGCACAGATACGCAGTATTTT; CDR3 protein: CAWSEWGGTDTQYF
clone size: -; V gene: TRBV11-1; D gene: -; J gene: TRBJ1-1; CDR3 DNA: TGTGCCAGCAGCGCTACAGATCTGAACACTGAAGCTTTCTTT; CDR3 protein: CASSATDLNTEAFF
clone size: -; V gene: TRBV30; D gene: -; J gene: TRBJ1-1; CDR3 DNA: TGTGCCTGGAGTGTAGCAGGGGAAGGAAAGAACACTGAAGCTTTCTTT; CDR3 protein: CAWSVAGEGKNTEAFF
clone size: few; V gene: TRBV5-4; D gene: TRBD1; J gene: TRBJ1-2; CDR3 DNA: TGTGCCAGCAGCCCTCAGGGGGCATTCAGCTATGGCTACACCTTC; CDR3 protein: CASSPQGAFSYGYTF
clone size: few; V gene: TRBV6-1; D gene: -; J gene: TRBJ1-6; CDR3 DNA: TGTGCCAGCAGAGCACAGGGTTTTAATTCACCCCTCCACTTT; CDR3 protein: CASRAQGFNSPLHF
clone size: -; V gene: TRBV6-1; D gene: -; J gene: TRBJ1-2; CDR3 DNA: TGTGCCAGCAGTGATTTTGTCGGAGAAACCTATGGCTACACCTTC; CDR3 protein: CASSDFVGETYGYTF
clone size: few; V gene: TRBV30; D gene: TRBD1; J gene: TRBJ1-1; CDR3 DNA: TGTGCCAGGACCGGGACAGGGAGGACTGAAGCTTTCTTT; CDR3 protein: CARTGTGRTEAFF
clone size: once; V gene: TRBV6-6; D gene: TRBD1; J gene: TRBJ2-7; CDR3 DNA: TGTGCCAGCAGTCGACCCGGGACAGGGGGCTTGAACGAGCAGTACTTC; CDR3 protein: CASSRPGTGGLNEQYF
clone size: -; V gene: TRBV30; D gene: -; J gene: TRBJ2-7; CDR3 DNA: TGTGCCTGGAGGGGTAGCTCCTACGAGCAGTACTTC; CDR3 protein: CAWRGSSYEQYF
clone size: -; V gene: TRBV28; D gene: TRBD1; J gene: TRBJ1-2; CDR3 DNA: TGTGCCAGCTCGACAGGGGCACCCTATGGCTACACCTTC; CDR3 protein: CASSTGAPYGYTF
clone size: -; V gene: TRBV7-9; D gene: -; J gene: TRBJ1-6; CDR3 DNA: TGTGCCAGCAGCTTAGGGAGCGGGAATTCACCCCTCCACTTT; CDR3 protein: CASSLGSGNSPLHF
clone size: -; V gene: TRBV6-1; D gene: -; J gene: TRBJ1-2; CDR3 DNA: TGTGCCAGCAGTGAGACAGAGTATGGCTACACCTTC; CDR3 protein: CASSETEYGYTF
clone size: -; V gene: TRBV2; D gene: TRBD1; J gene: TRBJ2-7; CDR3 DNA: TGTGCCAGCTCACCGACAGGGCTGGAGCAGTACTTC; CDR3 protein: CASSPTGLEQYF
clone size: -; V gene: TRBV4-2; D gene: -; J gene: TRBJ2-7; CDR3 DNA: TGTGCCAGCAGCCAAGAACCGGGACATGCCTACGAGCAGTACTTC; CDR3 protein: CASSQEPGHAYEQYF
clone size: few; V gene: TRBV19; D gene: TRBD1; J gene: TRBJ1-1; CDR3 DNA: TGTGCCAGTAGGAGAGAGGGGGCGAACACTGAAGCTTTCTTT; CDR3 protein: CASRREGANTEAFF
clone size: once; V gene: TRBV5-4; D gene: -; J gene: TRBJ2-7; CDR3 DNA: TGTGCCAGCAGCTTGGAACCGGGCTCCTACGAGCAGTACTTC; CDR3 protein: CASSLEPGSYEQYF
clone size: -; V gene: TRBV7-9; D gene: TRBD2; J gene: TRBJ2-5; CDR3 DNA: TGTGCCAGCACCATGCGGAGGGGAAGCGGGGGAAGTCTGGGAGAGACCCAGTACTTC; CDR3 protein: CASTMRRGSGGSLGETQYF
clone size: -; V gene: TRBV5-5; D gene: -; J gene: TRBJ2-5; CDR3 DNA: TGTGCCAGCAGCTTGGGGTTAGCAGAGACCCAGTACTTC; CDR3 protein: CASSLGLAETQYF
clone size: once; V gene: TRBV4-1; D gene: -; J gene: TRBJ1-2; CDR3 DNA: TGCGCCAGCAGCCAAGAAGAGCGCGGGGCGGGCTATGGCTACACCTTC; CDR3 protein: CASSQEERGAGYGYTF
clone size: few; V gene: TRBV4-1; D gene: -; J gene: TRBJ1-5; CDR3 DNA: TGCGCCAGCAGCCAAGTGACTGGAACTAATCAGCCCCAGCATTTT; CDR3 protein: CASSQVTGTNQPQHF
clone size: once; V gene: TRBV5-1; D gene: -; J gene: TRBJ2-3; CDR3 DNA: TGCGCCAGCAGCCTCCAGACTAGTTCAGATACGCAGTATTTT; CDR3 protein: CASSLQTSSDTQYF
clone size: -; V gene: TRBV19; D gene: -; J gene: TRBJ2-4; CDR3 DNA: TGTGCCAGTAGTACCCTCAGGGTAGCCAAAAACATTCAGTACTTC; CDR3 protein: CASSTLRVAKNIQYF
clone size: -; V gene: TRBV5-1; D gene: -; J gene: TRBJ2-1; CDR3 DNA: TGCGCCAGCAGCCTAAATCATGATGAGCAGTTCTTC; CDR3 protein: CASSLNHDEQFF
clone size: -; V gene: TRBV2; D gene: TRBD1; J gene: TRBJ1-5; CDR3 DNA: TGTGCCAGCTCCAGGGGGGCGGCCAATCAGCCCCAGCATTTT; CDR3 protein: CASSRGAANQPQHF
clone size: -; V gene: TRBV2; D gene: -; J gene: TRBJ1-4; CDR3 DNA: TGTGCCAGCGGGGGGGGTGAAAAACTGTTTTTT; CDR3 protein: CASGGGEKLFF
clone size: -; V gene: TRBV7-2; D gene: TRBD2; J gene: TRBJ2-5; CDR3 DNA: TGTGCCAGCAGCTTACCGGGACTAGCGGGGGGGGGACCCAAGACCCAGTACTTC; CDR3 protein: CASSLPGLAGGGPKTQYF
clone size: -; V gene: TRBV19; D gene: TRBD2; J gene: TRBJ2-3; CDR3 DNA: TGTGCCAGTAGTAGAAACCCTCGGAGCGGGGGCAGGACAGATACGCAGTATTTT; CDR3 protein: CASSRNPRSGGRTDTQYF
clone size: -; V gene: TRBV6-1; D gene: -; J gene: TRBJ1-3; CDR3 DNA: TGTGCCAGCAGTCAAGCAGGGGCTGGAAACACCATATATTTT; CDR3 protein: CASSQAGAGNTIYF
clone size: -; V gene: TRBV19; D gene: -; J gene: TRBJ2-1; CDR3 DNA: TGTGCCAGTAGTCTGTTGTACAATGAGCAGTTCTTC; CDR3 protein: CASSLLYNEQFF
clone size: few; V gene: TRBV7-3; D gene: TRBD2; J gene: TRBJ2-1; CDR3 DNA: TGTGCCAGCAGCCCACCGGGACTAGCGGCAAATGAGCAGTTCTTC; CDR3 protein: CASSPPGLAANEQFF
clone size: few; V gene: TRBV2; D gene: TRBD1; J gene: TRBJ1-5; CDR3 DNA: TGTGCCAGCACCTTACAGGGGAGTCAGCCCCAGCATTTT; CDR3 protein: CASTLQGSQPQHF
clone size: -; V gene: TRBV5-1; D gene: -; J gene: TRBJ1-1; CDR3 DNA: TGCGCCAGCAGCTTGGACCGGGGAACTGAAGCTTTCTTT; CDR3 protein: CASSLDRGTEAFF
clone size: -; V gene: TRBV27; D gene: TRBD2; J gene: TRBJ2-7; CDR3 DNA: TGTGCCAGCAGTTCGACTAGCGGATACCCCTACGAGCAGTACTTC; CDR3 protein: CASSSTSGYPYEQYF
clone size: -; V gene: TRBV9; D gene: TRBD2; J gene: TRBJ2-2; CDR3 DNA: TGTGCCAGCCGGGGGGGGCTGCGGACCGGGGAGCTGTTTTTT; CDR3 protein: CASRGGLRTGELFF
clone size: -; V gene: TRBV5-1; D gene: -; J gene: TRBJ1-6; CDR3 DNA: TGCGCCAGCAGCTTGGACAGGGAAACACCCCTCCACTTT; CDR3 protein: CASSLDRETPLHF
clone size: -; V gene: TRBV7-2; D gene: -; J gene: TRBJ2-5; CDR3 DNA: TGTGCCAGCAGCGTTTCCGGGACACAAGAGACCCAGTACTTC; CDR3 protein: CASSVSGTQETQYF
clone size: -; V gene: TRBV4-2; D gene: TRBD1; J gene: TRBJ1-5; CDR3 DNA: TGTGCCAGCAGCCAAGAACTGACAGGGATCAATCAGCCCCAGCATTTT; CDR3 protein: CASSQELTGINQPQHF
clone size: few; V gene: TRBV14; D gene: -; J gene: TRBJ1-1; CDR3 DNA: TGTGCCAGCAGCCAGGAGATGAACACTGAAGCTTTCTTT; CDR3 protein: CASSQEMNTEAFF
clone size: -; V gene: TRBV6-5; D gene: -; J gene: TRBJ1-2; CDR3 DNA: TGTGCCAGCAGTTACTCGGCCAGAACCTATGGCTACACCTTC; CDR3 protein: CASSYSARTYGYTF
clone size: -; V gene: TRBV15; D gene: -; J gene: TRBJ2-3; CDR3 DNA: TGTGCCACTAGAAGCGGGCGTTCTAGCACAGATACGCAGTATTTT; CDR3 protein: CATRSGRSSTDTQYF
clone size: few; V gene: TRBV19; D gene: -; J gene: TRBJ1-3; CDR3 DNA: TGTGCCAAACATCAGGAACTCTCTGGAAACACCATATATTTT; CDR3 protein: CAKHQELSGNTIYF
clone size: once; V gene: TRBV7-2; D gene: -; J gene: TRBJ1-1; CDR3 DNA: TGTGCCAGCAGCTTCGCGGGACGGATGAACACTGAAGCTTTCTTT; CDR3 protein: CASSFAGRMNTEAFF
clone size: -; V gene: TRBV29-1; D gene: TRBD2; J gene: TRBJ2-1; CDR3 DNA: TGCAGCGTTGAAGGACTAGCGGTTATCGAGCAGTTCTTC; CDR3 protein: CSVEGLAVIEQFF
clone size: -; V gene: TRBV21-1; D gene: -; J gene: TRBJ2-7; CDR3 DNA: TGTGCCAGCACGGGGAGCTCCTACGAGCAGTACTTC; CDR3 protein: CASTGSSYEQYF
clone size: -; V gene: TRBV27; D gene: -; J gene: TRBJ2-3; CDR3 DNA: TGTGCCAGCAGTTTAGGAGCTAGCACAGATACGCAGTATTTT; CDR3 protein: CASSLGASTDTQYF